This TCR beta chain was documented in a study of cytomegalovirus exposure and HLA in healthy donors. Study overall: For the approximately 390 genotyped donors, more than 80% fell within the Caucasian-associated ancestry cluster. Study-wide findings and caveats: Researchers counted around 150 TCR beta chains as cytomegalovirus-associated.

The germline gives CDR1 SSHAT, CDR2 FNYEAQ (reference sequence). V gave up 5 bases and J gave up 7 bases; unmatched junction bases: 20. This CDR3 is built from 19 residues. Regarding this clone: The antigen remains unidentified.

The PCR had 60 Vbeta and 13 Jbeta primers. Using immunoSEQ multiplex PCR, the repertoire was profiled, and TCRdb retains in-frame clones only, with some absent. The sample includes some 94,000 clones, around 73% seen only once; the top ten take around 3.4%. Unrecorded immune exposure was likely among donors, who were nominally healthy when sampled. This TCR was recovered from a man aged 35 to 55 in good health and CMV-seronegative. The rearrangement uses TRBV7-7 and TRBJ2-1; 10 positions match TRBD1. Sequenced material: PBMCs. The CDR3 nucleotides are TGTGCCAGCAGCCCGCGATTGATAGACCGGGACAGGGGAGGGAATGAGCAGTTCTTC. Translated: CASSPRLIDRDRGGNEQFF.